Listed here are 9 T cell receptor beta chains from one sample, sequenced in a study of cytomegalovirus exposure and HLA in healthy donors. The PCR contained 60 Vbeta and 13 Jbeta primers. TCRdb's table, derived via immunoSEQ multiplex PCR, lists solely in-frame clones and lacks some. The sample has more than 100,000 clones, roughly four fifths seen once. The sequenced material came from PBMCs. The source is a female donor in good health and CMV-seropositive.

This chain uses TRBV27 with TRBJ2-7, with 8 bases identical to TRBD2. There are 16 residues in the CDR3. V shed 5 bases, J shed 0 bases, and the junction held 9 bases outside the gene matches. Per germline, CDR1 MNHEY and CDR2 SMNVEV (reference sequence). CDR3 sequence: CASSPVLAGSSYEQYF. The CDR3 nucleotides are TGTGCCAGCAGTCCCGTGTTAGCGGGGAGCTCCTACGAGCAGTACTTC.

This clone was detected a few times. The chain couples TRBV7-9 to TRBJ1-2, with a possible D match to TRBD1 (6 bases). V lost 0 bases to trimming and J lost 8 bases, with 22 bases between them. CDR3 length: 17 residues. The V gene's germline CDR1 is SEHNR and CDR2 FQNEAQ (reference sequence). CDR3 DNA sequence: TGTGCCAGCAGCTTAGCGGCCACCTGGCGGGGGGCGGCAGGCTACACCTTC. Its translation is CASSLAATWRGAAGYTF.

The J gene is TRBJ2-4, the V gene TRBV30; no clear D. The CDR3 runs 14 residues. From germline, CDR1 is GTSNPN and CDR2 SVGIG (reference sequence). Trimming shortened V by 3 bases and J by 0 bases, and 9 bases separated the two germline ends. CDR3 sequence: CAWRAALAKNIQYF. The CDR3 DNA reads TGTGCCTGGAGAGCCGCCTTAGCCAAAAACATTCAGTACTTC.

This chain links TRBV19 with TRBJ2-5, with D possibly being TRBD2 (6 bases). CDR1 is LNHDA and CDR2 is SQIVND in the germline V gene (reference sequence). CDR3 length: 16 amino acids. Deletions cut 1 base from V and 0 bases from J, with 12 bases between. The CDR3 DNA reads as TGTGCCAGTAGTATAGGATGGCGGGGACACCAAGAGACCCAGTACTTC. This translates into CASSIGWRGHQETQYF.

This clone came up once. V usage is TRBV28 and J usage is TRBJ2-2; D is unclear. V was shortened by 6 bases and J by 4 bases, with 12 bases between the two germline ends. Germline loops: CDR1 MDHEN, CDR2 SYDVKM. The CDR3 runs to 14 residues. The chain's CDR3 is CASRSEPGTGELFF. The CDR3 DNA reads TGTGCCAGCAGGAGCGAGCCCGGCACCGGGGAGCTGTTTTTT.

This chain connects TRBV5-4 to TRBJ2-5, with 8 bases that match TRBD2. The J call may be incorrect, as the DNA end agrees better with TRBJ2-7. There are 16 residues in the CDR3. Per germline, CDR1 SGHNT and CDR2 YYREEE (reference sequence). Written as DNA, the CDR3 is TGTGCCAGCAGCTTGGCCGGGGGGGGCCCCACCTACGAGCAGTACTTC. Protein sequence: CASSLAGGGPTYEQYF.

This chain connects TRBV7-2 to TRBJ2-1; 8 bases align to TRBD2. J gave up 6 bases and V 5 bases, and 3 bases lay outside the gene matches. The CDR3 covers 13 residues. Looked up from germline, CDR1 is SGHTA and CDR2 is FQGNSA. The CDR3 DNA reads TGTGCCAGCAGCAAAGGACTAGCCAATGAGCAGTTCTTC. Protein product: CASSKGLANEQFF.

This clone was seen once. The CDR3 reads CASSSTGTAYEQYF. CDR3 nucleotide sequence: TGTGCCAGCAGTTCCACCGGGACAGCCTACGAGCAGTACTTC. The chain couples TRBV6-6 to TRBJ2-7, with 7 bases that match TRBD1. Trimming cost V 4 bases and J 2 bases; bases outside gene matches: 5. This CDR3 is 14 amino acids long. Per the germline V gene, CDR1 is MNHNY and CDR2 is SVGAGI (reference sequence).

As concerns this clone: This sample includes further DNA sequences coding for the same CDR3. The CDR3 protein is CASSLSGDYNEQFF. CDR3 sequence (DNA): TGCGCCAGCAGCTTAAGCGGAGACTACAATGAGCAGTTCTTC. J is TRBJ2-1 and V is TRBV5-1; weak D call: TRBD2 (5 bases). CDR1 SGHRS and CDR2 YFSETQ come from the germline V gene. This CDR3 spans 14 amino acids. The ends were cut back, 2 bases at V and 3 bases at J, with 9 bases in the middle.